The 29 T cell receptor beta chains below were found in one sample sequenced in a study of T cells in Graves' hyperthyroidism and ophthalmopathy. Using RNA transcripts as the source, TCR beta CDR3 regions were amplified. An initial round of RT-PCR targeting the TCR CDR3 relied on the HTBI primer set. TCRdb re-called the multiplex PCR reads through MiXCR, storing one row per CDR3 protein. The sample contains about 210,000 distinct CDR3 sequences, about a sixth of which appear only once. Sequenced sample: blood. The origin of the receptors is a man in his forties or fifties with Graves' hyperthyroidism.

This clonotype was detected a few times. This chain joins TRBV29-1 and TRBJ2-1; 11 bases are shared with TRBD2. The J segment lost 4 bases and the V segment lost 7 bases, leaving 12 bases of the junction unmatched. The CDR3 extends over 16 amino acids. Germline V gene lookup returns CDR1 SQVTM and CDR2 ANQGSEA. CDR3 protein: CSGRLAGRVLYNEQFF. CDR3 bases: TGCAGCGGTAGACTAGCGGGACGGGTATTATACAATGAGCAGTTCTTC.

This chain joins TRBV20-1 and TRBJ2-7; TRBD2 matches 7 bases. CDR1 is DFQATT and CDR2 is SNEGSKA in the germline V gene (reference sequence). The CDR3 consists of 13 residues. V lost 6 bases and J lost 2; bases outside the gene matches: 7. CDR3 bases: TGCAGTGCACACGGGACTAAAACCTACGAGCAGTACTTC. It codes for CSAHGTKTYEQYF.

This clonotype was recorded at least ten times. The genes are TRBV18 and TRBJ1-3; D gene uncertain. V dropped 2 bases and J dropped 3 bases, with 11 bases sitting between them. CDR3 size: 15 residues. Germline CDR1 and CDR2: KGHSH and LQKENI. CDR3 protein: CASSPMGSIGNTIYF. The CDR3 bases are TGTGCCAGCTCACCAATGGGTTCGATTGGAAACACCATATATTTT.

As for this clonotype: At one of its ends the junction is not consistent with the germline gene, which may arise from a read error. CDR3 coding DNA: TGTGTCAGCAGTTCGAGCGGGGCCGATACGCAGTATTTT. Amino acid sequence: CVSSSSGADTQYF. The gene calls are TRBV11-2 and TRBJ2-3; TRBD2 matches 7 bases. The CDR3 has 13 amino acids. Germline CDR1 reads SGHAT; CDR2 reads FQNNGV.

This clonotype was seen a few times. The CDR3 region has the DNA TGTGCCAGCAGCCCCAGGTACACTGAAGCTTTCTTT. This encodes CASSPRYTEAFF. The gene calls are TRBV6-1 and TRBJ1-1, with D unresolved. Germline lookup yields CDR1 MNHNS and CDR2 SASEGT. The V gene lost 6 bases and the J gene lost 3 bases, with 8 bases spanning the gap. The CDR3 has 12 amino acids.

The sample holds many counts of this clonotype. The CDR3 reads CASSLDGQGYNRGLSYNEQFF. CDR3 sequence (DNA): TGTGCCAGCAGCTTAGACGGCCAGGGTTATAACAGGGGGCTGTCATACAATGAGCAGTTCTTC. The chain recombines TRBV11-2 with TRBJ2-1, with 9 nucleotides matching TRBD1. Germline V lookup: CDR1 SGHAT, CDR2 FQNNGV. This CDR3 is built from 21 residues. V gave up 0 bases and J gave up 4 bases; unmatched junction bases: 19.

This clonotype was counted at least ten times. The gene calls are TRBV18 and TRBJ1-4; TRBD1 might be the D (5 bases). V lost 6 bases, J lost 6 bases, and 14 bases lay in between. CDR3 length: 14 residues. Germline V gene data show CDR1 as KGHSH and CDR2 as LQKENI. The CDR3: CASSRPGPDEKLFF. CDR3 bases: TGTGCCAGCTCCCGACCGGGGCCAGATGAAAAACTGTTTTTT.

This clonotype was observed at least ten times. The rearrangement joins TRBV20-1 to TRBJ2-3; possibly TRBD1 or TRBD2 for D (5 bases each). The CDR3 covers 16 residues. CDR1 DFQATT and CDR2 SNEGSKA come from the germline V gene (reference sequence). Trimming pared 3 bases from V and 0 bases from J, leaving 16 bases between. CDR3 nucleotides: TGCAGTGCTAGCGGGCTGGGGGTGACTAGCACAGATACGCAGTATTTT. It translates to CSASGLGVTSTDTQYF.

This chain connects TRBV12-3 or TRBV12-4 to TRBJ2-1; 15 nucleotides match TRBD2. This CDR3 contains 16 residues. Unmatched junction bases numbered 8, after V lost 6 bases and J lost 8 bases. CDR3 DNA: TGTGCCAGCAGCGGATTCGGGACTAGCGGGGGGCATGAGCAGTTCTTC. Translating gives CASSGFGTSGGHEQFF.

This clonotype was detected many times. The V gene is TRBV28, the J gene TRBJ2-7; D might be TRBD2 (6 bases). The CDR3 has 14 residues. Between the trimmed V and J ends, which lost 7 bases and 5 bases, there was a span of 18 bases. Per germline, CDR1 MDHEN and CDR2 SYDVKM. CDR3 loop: CASTPGTSRNEQYF. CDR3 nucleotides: TGTGCCAGCACCCCGGGGACTTCAAGGAACGAGCAGTACTTC.

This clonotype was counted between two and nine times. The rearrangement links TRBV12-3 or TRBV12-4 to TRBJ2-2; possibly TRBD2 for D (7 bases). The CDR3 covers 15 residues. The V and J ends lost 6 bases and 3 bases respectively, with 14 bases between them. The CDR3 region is CASSQTGRDTGELFF. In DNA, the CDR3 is TGTGCCAGCAGCCAAACAGGGAGGGACACCGGGGAGCTGTTTTTT.

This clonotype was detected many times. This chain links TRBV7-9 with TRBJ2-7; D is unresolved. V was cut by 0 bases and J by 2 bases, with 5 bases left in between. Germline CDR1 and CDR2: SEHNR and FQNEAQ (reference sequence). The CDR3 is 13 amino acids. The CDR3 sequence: CASSLALTYEQYF. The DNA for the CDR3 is TGTGCCAGCAGCTTAGCGTTGACCTACGAGCAGTACTTC.

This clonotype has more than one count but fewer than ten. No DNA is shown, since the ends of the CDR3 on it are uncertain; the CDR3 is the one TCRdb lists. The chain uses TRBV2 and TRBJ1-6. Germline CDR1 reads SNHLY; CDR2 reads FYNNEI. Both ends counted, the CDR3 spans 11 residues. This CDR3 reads CASILGSPLHF.

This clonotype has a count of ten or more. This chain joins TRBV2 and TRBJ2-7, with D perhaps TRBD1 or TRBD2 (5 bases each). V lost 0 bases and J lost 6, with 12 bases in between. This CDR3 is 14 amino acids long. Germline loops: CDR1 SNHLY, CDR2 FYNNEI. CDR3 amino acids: CASSEATPRGEQYF. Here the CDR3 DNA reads TGTGCCAGCAGTGAAGCCACCCCGAGGGGCGAGCAGTACTTC. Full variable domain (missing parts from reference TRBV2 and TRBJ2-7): EPEVTQTPSHQVTQMGQEVILRCVPISNHLYFYWYRQILGQKVEFLVSFYNNEISEKSEIFDDQFSVERPDGSNFTLKIRSTKLEDSAMYFCASSEATPRGEQYFGPGTRLTVT.

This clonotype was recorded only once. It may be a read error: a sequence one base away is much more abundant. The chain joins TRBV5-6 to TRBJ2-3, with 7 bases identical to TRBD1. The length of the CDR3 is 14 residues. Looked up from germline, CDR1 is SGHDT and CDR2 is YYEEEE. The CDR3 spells CASGFRRQGDTQYF. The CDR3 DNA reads TGTGCCAGCGGCTTTCGGCGACAGGGAGATACGCAGTATTTT.

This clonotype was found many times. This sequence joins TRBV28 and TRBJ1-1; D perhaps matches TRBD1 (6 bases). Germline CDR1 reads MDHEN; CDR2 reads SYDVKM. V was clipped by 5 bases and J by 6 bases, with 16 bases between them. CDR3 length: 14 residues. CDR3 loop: CASSASGDDPEAFF. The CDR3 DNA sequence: TGTGCCAGCAGTGCCTCAGGGGACGATCCTGAAGCTTTCTTT.

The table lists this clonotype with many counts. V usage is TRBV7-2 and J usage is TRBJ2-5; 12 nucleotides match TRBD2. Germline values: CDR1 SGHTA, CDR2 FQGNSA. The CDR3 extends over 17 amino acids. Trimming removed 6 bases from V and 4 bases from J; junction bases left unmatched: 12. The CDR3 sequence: CASSPTVPSGRVETQYF. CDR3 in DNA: TGTGCCAGCAGTCCCACGGTGCCTAGCGGGAGGGTAGAGACCCAGTACTTC.

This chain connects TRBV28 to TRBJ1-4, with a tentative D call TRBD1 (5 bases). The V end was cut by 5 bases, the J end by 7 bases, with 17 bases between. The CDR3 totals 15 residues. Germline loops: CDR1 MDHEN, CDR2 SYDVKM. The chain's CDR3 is CASSPPGAPGEKLFF. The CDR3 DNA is TGTGCCAGCAGTCCACCTGGGGCCCCGGGTGAAAAACTGTTTTTT.

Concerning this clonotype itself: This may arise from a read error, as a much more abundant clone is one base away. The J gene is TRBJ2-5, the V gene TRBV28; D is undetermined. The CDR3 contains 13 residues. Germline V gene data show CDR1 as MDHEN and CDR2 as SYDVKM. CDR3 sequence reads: CAGRFLVAETQYF. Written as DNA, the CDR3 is TGTGCCGGCAGGTTCTTAGTTGCGGAGACCCAGTACTTC.

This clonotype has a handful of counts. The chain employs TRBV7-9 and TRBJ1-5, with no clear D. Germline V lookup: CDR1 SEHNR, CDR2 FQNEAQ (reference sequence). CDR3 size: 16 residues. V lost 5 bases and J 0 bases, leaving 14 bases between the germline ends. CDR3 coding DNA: TGTGCCAGCAGCCAAGATCGGGCGGGTAGCAATCAGCCCCAGCATTTT. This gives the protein CASSQDRAGSNQPQHF.

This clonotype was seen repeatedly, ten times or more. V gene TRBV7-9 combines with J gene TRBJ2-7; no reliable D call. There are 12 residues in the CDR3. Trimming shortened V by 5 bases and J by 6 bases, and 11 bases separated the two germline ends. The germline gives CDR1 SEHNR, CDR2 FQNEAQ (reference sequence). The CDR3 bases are TGTGCCAGCAGCGGGGTCTCTCGCGAGCAGTACTTC. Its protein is CASSGVSREQYF.

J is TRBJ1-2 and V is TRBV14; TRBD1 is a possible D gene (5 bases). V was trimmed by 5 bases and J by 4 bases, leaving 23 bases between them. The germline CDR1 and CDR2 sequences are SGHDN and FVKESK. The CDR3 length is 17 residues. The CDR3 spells CASSGRSEAGRIYGYTF. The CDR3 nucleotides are TGTGCCAGCAGCGGACGGTCTGAGGCAGGGCGTATCTATGGCTACACCTTC.

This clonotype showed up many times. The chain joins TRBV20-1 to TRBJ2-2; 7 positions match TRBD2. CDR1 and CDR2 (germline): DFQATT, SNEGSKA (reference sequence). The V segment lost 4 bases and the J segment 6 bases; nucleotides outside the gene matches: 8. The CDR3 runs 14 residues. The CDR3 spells CSATSGNGAGELFF. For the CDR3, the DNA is TGCAGTGCTACGAGCGGGAATGGGGCCGGGGAGCTGTTTTTT.

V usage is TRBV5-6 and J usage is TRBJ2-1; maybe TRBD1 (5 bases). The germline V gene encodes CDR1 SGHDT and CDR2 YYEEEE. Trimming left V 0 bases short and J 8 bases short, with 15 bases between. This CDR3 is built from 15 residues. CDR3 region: CASSLAGKVWHEQFF. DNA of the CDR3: TGTGCCAGCAGCTTGGCAGGGAAAGTTTGGCATGAGCAGTTCTTC. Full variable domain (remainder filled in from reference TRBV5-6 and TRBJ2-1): DAGVTQSPTHLIKTRGQQVTLRCSPKSGHDTVSWYQQALGQGPQFIFQYYEEEERQRGNFPDRFSGHQFPNYSSELNVNALLLGDSALYLCASSLAGKVWHEQFFGPGTRLTVL.

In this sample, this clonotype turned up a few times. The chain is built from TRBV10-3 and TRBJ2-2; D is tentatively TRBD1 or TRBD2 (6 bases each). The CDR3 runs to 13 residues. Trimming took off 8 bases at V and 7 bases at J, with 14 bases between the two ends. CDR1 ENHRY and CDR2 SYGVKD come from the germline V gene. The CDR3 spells CAIGNREDGELFF. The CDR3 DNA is TGTGCCATCGGAAACAGGGAGGACGGGGAGCTGTTTTTT.

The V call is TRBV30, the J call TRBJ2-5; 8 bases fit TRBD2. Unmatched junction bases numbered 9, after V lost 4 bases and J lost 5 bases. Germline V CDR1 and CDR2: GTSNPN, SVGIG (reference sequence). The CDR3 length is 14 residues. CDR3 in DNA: TGTGCCTGGATAAACGACGGGAGGGCCGAGACCCAGTACTTC. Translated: CAWINDGRAETQYF.

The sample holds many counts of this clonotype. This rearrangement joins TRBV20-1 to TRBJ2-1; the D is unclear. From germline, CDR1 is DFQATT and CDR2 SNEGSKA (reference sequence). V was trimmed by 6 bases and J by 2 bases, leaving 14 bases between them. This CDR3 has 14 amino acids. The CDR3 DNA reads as TGCAGTGCGCATTCCCGCGGAGCCTACAATGAGCAGTTCTTC. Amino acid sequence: CSAHSRGAYNEQFF.

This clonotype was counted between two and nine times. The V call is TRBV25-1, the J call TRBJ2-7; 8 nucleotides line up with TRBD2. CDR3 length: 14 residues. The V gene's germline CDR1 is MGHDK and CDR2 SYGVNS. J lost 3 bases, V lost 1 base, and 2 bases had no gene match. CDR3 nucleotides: TGTGCCAGCAGTGAATCTGGGACTAGCTACGAGCAGTACTTC. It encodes CASSESGTSYEQYF.

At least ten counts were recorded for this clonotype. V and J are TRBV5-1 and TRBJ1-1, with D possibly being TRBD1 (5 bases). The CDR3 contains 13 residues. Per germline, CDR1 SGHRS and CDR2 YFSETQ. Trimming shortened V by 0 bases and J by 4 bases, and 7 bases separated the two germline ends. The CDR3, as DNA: TGCGCCAGCAGCTTGGAGGGGACCACTGAAGCTTTCTTT. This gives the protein CASSLEGTTEAFF.